The entry below describes one T cell receptor (beta chain). Its antigen is still unknown. These data are taken from a study of a mutant IDH1 vaccine in newly diagnosed glioma. Study-level information: Earlier therapy was either radiotherapy, temozolomide, or both, and most got both.

Trimming cost V 0 bases and J 7 bases, with 10 bases left between them. Germline assignment: CDR1 LNHNV and CDR2 YYDKDF (reference sequence). The CDR3 contains 14 residues. Assay: immunoSEQ multiplex PCR; the TCRdb copy retains only in-frame clones and omits some. Among some 45,000 clones, 65% to 90% were seen once, and the ten largest hold 4.5% to 5.5%. The time point was: week 35, safety follow-up. Each dose delivered 300 ug of mutant IDH1 20-mer peptide subcutaneously with imiquimod. The source material was PBMCs, sampled from a glioma patient whose treatment included an IDH1 peptide vaccine. V and J are TRBV15 and TRBJ1-5; a weak D match, TRBD1 (6 bases). This TCR derives from a woman aged 50 to 60 with glioma. The CDR3 DNA reads as TGTGCCACCAGCAGAGATTCAGGGGTGCAGCCCCAGCATTTT. Translated: CATSRDSGVQPQHF. Looking up the rest from reference TRBV15 and TRBJ1-5 gives the full variable domain: DAMVIQNPRYQVTQFGKPVTLSCSQTLNHNVMYWYQQKSSQAPKLLFHYYDKDFNNEADTPDNFQSRRPNTSFCFLDIRSPGLGDTAMYLCATSRDSGVQPQHFGDGTRLSIL.